The clone carrying this TCR beta chain was counted a single time. This entry comes from a study of blood T cell repertoires in COVID-19. At the level of the study: The samples span acute and convalescent COVID-19 from the United States, Italy and Spain. The analysed material was cDNA or gDNA that came from T cells, B-cell-depleted T cells, or PBMCs.

As handled by the study authors: Amplification with reference gene primers provided the estimates of nucleated cell counts. The method was immunoSEQ multiplex PCR; TCRdb's version includes in-frame clones alone and lacks a portion of them. V and J calls and clone size are those listed in that table; D and trimming were worked out from the DNA. The table lists about 87,000 clones, about 80% of them singletons. The CDR3 is 16 amino acids. CDR1 SGHAT and CDR2 FQNNGV come from the germline V gene. Losses at the gene ends were 0 bases for V and 6 bases for J; bases not matched to a gene: 11. The genes are TRBV11-2 and TRBJ2-7; 7 bases are shared with TRBD2. Sample: peripheral blood. This receptor was identified in a woman in her forties or fifties with acute or convalescent COVID-19. In nucleotides, the CDR3 is TGTGCCAGCAGCTTAGAGGTGGGACTAAGAAGGAGCGAGCAGTACTTC. This gives the protein CASSLEVGLRRSEQYF.